One and the same sample provided the 30 T cell receptor beta chains below, sequenced in a study of metastatic and nonmetastatic thyroid tumors. TCRdb re-analyzed the PCR reads using MiXCR. The top ten hold approximately 10% of the sample, which has about 40,000 clones, less than 20% seen once. There were no patients who had received any treatment before thyroid surgery. Sample: tumor tissue. These receptors all come from a female donor with papillary thyroid cancer or a benign thyroid nodule (not recorded which). Some clones in this sample may be carry-over from other donors' samples.

The sample holds many counts of this clone. The chain uses TRBV20-1 and TRBJ1-1; TRBD1 might be the D (6 bases). CDR1 and CDR2 from the germline V gene are DFQATT and SNEGSKA (reference sequence). Trimming shortened V by 0 bases and J by 11 bases, and 13 bases separated the two germline ends. CDR3 length: 12 residues. DNA for the CDR3: TGCAGTGCTAGAGACCCTAGGGGGTGGGCTTTCTTT. It codes for CSARDPRGWAFF.

There are many counts of this clone. The V call is TRBV2, the J call TRBJ2-2, with D tentatively TRBD1 (6 bases). CDR1 is SNHLY, CDR2 FYNNEI, per germline. This CDR3 is 14 amino acids long. The V end lost 2 bases, the J end lost 5 bases, and 9 bases lay between the germline ends. The CDR3 reads CASSETGKTGELFF. The CDR3 DNA follows: TGTGCCAGCAGTGAAACAGGGAAGACCGGGGAGCTGTTTTTT.

This clone was observed at least ten times. The V call is TRBV11-2, the J call TRBJ1-3; TRBD1 matches 9 bases. The CDR3 spans 16 residues. Trimming removed 4 bases from V and 2 bases from J; junction bases left unmatched: 6. Per the germline V gene, CDR1 is SGHAT and CDR2 is FQNNGV. The CDR3 region has the DNA TGTGCCAGCAGCTCTCCAACAGGGGGCCCTGGAAACACCATATATTTT. It yields the protein CASSSPTGGPGNTIYF.

Worth noting for this clone: Germline and junction disagree at one end, which may indicate a read error. The V gene is TRBV6-1, the J gene TRBJ2-7; D perhaps matches TRBD2 (6 bases). Germline values: CDR1 MNHNS, CDR2 SASEGT. This CDR3 spans 15 amino acids. CDR3 sequence (DNA): TGTGCCAGCAGTGAAGTTTTCAGTGGGGGAGGAGAGCAGCACTTC. Protein product: CASSEVFSGGGEQHF.

This clone showed up many times. The rearrangement joins TRBV9 to TRBJ2-3; D gene uncertain. The V and J ends lost 0 bases and 0 bases respectively, with 11 bases between them. Germline CDR1 is SGDLS and CDR2 is YYNGEE. This CDR3 contains 16 residues. CDR3 nucleotides: TGTGCCAGCAGCGTAGGGCCCGGGTTGAGCACAGATACGCAGTATTTT. Amino acid sequence: CASSVGPGLSTDTQYF.

This clone has at least ten counts. J is TRBJ2-1 and V is TRBV5-1; TRBD2 agrees at 11 bases. CDR1 and CDR2 (germline): SGHRS, YFSETQ. The CDR3 length is 16 residues. V trimming: 0 bases; J trimming: 7 bases; junction bases outside the gene matches: 6. DNA for the CDR3: TGCGCCAGCAGCTTGGCCAGACTAGCGGGGAAGAATGAGCAGTTCTTC. Translation gives CASSLARLAGKNEQFF. The full variable domain, in which reference TRBV5-1 and TRBJ2-1 provide the parts outside the CDR3, is KAGVTQTPRYLIKTRGQQVTLSCSPISGHRSVSWYQQTPGQGLQFLFEYFSETQRNKGNFPGRFSGRQFSNSRSEMNVSTLELGDSALYLCASSLARLAGKNEQFFGPGTRLTVL.

This clone has ten or more counts. Germline and junction disagree at one end, which may indicate a read error. Other DNA sequences in the sample encode the same CDR3. This rearrangement joins TRBV4-1 to TRBJ2-2; possibly TRBD2 for D (6 bases). The length of the CDR3 is 16 residues. Germline assignment: CDR1 MGHRA and CDR2 YSYEKL. Here the CDR3 reads CASSQVPGANTGELFF. The CDR3 DNA reads TGCGCCAGCAGCCAGGTTCCGGGAGCGAACACCGGGGAACTGTTTTTT.

This clone was detected ten times or more. This chain uses TRBV20-1 with TRBJ2-1, with D perhaps TRBD1 or TRBD2 (5 bases each). The V end lost 5 bases, the J end lost 0 bases, and 17 bases lay between the germline ends. Germline loops: CDR1 DFQATT, CDR2 SNEGSKA (reference sequence). The CDR3 spans 16 residues. CDR3 in DNA: TGCAGTGCTTCCGGGACCACCACGAGCTCCTACAATGAGCAGTTCTTC. This gives the protein CSASGTTTSSYNEQFF.

This clone was observed at least ten times. V is TRBV15 and J is TRBJ2-7; 10 bases agree with TRBD1. The CDR3 is 15 residues long. V shed 8 bases, J shed 0 bases, and the junction held 7 bases outside the gene matches. Germline CDR1 LNHNV, CDR2 YYDKDF (reference sequence). CDR3 sequence: CATQSGTGASYEQYF. The CDR3, as DNA: TGTGCCACCCAATCCGGGACAGGGGCCTCCTACGAGCAGTACTTC.

This clone was picked up many times. Within the sample, other DNA sequences also encode this same CDR3. The CDR3 here is CASTPGRQGGRLAEAFF. The CDR3 nucleotides are TGTGCCAGCACCCCGGGGCGGCAGGGCGGAAGACTGGCTGAAGCTTTCTTT. The V gene is TRBV6-1, the J gene TRBJ1-1, with D possibly TRBD1 on 5 matching bases. CDR3 size: 17 residues. Germline V gives CDR1 MNHNS, CDR2 SASEGT. Trimming removed 7 bases from V and 6 bases from J, with 27 bases in between.

This clone has ten or more counts. Other DNA variants within this sample encode the same CDR3. The chain employs TRBV5-4 and TRBJ2-2, with TRBD2 as a possible D gene (5 bases). The germline V gene has CDR1 SGHNT and CDR2 YYREEE (reference sequence). This CDR3 spans 15 amino acids. The V and J ends lost 4 bases and 2 bases respectively, with 12 bases between them. The CDR3 is CASSPGGLNTGELFF. Written as DNA, the CDR3 is TGTGCCAGCAGCCCCGGAGGTTTAAACACCGGGGAGCTGTTTTTT.

This clone was seen at least ten times. This sequence joins TRBV10-3 and TRBJ1-5; 7 bases line up with TRBD1. This CDR3 comprises 16 residues. J lost 2 bases, V lost 3 bases, and 7 bases had no gene match. From germline, CDR1 is ENHRY and CDR2 SYGVKD. The CDR3 region has the DNA TGTGCCATCAGTGAAGGTATCGGGACAGGCAATCAGCCCCAGCATTTT. This encodes CAISEGIGTGNQPQHF.

This clone came up a few times. A much larger clone sits a single nucleotide away, making a read error possible. The conserved phenylalanine or tryptophan is not found at the CDR3 terminus, so this likely reflects a read error. The chain recombines TRBV19 with TRBJ2-5; D tentatively reads TRBD1 or TRBD2 (6 bases each). CDR3 size: 12 residues. The germline CDR1 and CDR2 sequences are LNHDA and SQIVND (reference sequence). V was pared by 6 bases and J by 5 bases, with 10 bases between. The CDR3 loop is CASSGGGETQYL. CDR3 DNA: TGTGCCAGTAGCGGGGGCGGGGAGACCCAGTACCTC.

This clone was picked up many times. One base away lies a much larger clone, so this may be a sequencing read error. This sequence joins TRBV7-3 and TRBJ2-7; TRBD1 aligns across 8 bases. The CDR3 sequence is 13 residues long. CDR1 and CDR2 from the germline V gene are SGHTA and FQGTGA. The CDR3 is CASSSQGANEQCF. CDR3 bases: TGTGCCAGCAGCTCCCAGGGGGCTAACGAGCAGTGCTTC.

The rearrangement joins TRBV7-8 to TRBJ2-7; 11 bases agree with TRBD1. The germline CDR1 and CDR2 sequences are SGHVS and FQNEAQ. The V segment lost 5 bases and the J segment 0 bases; nucleotides outside the gene matches: 6. CDR3 length: 16 residues. The CDR3, as DNA: TGTGCCAGCAGCGACCCAGGACAGGGGGCCTCCTACGAGCAGTACTTC. Translation gives CASSDPGQGASYEQYF.

The chain links TRBV20-1 to TRBJ2-1; 7 bases align to TRBD1. V shed 8 bases, J shed 9 bases, and the junction held 16 bases outside the gene matches. Germline CDR1 is DFQATT and CDR2 is SNEGSKA (reference sequence). This CDR3 region has 14 residues. DNA of the CDR3: TGCAGTACAGGGGCGATAGCGCACTCGGGTGAGCAGTTCTTC. Protein sequence: CSTGAIAHSGEQFF.

In its sample, this clone was seen many times. The chain carries TRBV30 and TRBJ1-1; unclear D gene. Germline CDR1 is GTSNPN and CDR2 is SVGIG (reference sequence). The V end was cut by 3 bases, the J end by 1 base, with 12 bases between. This CDR3 region has 14 residues. The CDR3 here is CAWSRSTQNTEAFF. The CDR3, as DNA: TGTGCCTGGAGCCGATCGACGCAGAACACTGAAGCTTTCTTT.

This clone was recorded many times. The V call is TRBV20-1, the J call TRBJ1-6; D not resolved. The CDR3 runs 11 residues. Germline V gene lookup returns CDR1 DFQATT and CDR2 SNEGSKA (reference sequence). V was clipped by 8 bases and J by 10 bases, with 12 bases between them. The CDR3 coding sequence is TGCAGTCTTAAGGGAGGGTCACCCCTCCACTTT. Its protein product is CSLKGGSPLHF.

Comment on this clone: A junction end diverges from the germline sequence, so it may reflect a read error. The chain couples TRBV4-3 to TRBJ2-2; a weak D match, TRBD1 (5 bases). Germline V gives CDR1 LGHNA, CDR2 YSLEER. CDR3 length equals 18 residues. CDR3 protein: CVSSQGPQGCANTGELFF. The CDR3, as DNA: TGCGTCAGCAGCCAGGGTCCCCAGGGCTGTGCGAACACCGGGGAGCTGTTTTTT.

This clone was observed many times. A clone one base away is much larger, so this may be a read error. The chain carries TRBV6-1 and TRBJ2-7; possible D gene TRBD2, 5 bases. Germline CDR1 and CDR2: MNHNS and SASEGT. The CDR3 is made up of 15 amino acids. CDR3: CASGEPLDSAGEQYF. In nucleotides, the CDR3 is TGTGCCAGCGGTGAACCTTTGGATTCGGCGGGCGAGCAGTACTTC.

In the case of this clone: Possible read error: a much larger clone is one base away. The chain links TRBV6-4 to TRBJ1-5; TRBD1 agrees at 7 bases. This CDR3 is 14 amino acids long. Germline values: CDR1 MRHNA, CDR2 SNTAGT. CDR3 sequence: CASRSGQRNQLQHF. DNA for the CDR3: TGTGCCAGCAGATCGGGACAGCGCAATCAGCTCCAGCATTTT.

This clone was seen repeatedly, ten times or more. This may be a read error: a much more frequent sequence differs by one nucleotide. The chain recombines TRBV7-2 with TRBJ1-1; D is unclear. The CDR3 is 12 amino acids. The V gene's germline CDR1 is SGHTA and CDR2 FQGNSA. The DNA of the CDR3 is TGTGCCAGCAGCTTAGCGGGCACTGAAGCTTCCTTT. This codes for CASSLAGTEASF.

About this clone itself: One end of the junction varies from germline; a read error may be responsible. The rearrangement joins TRBV20-1 to TRBJ2-3; the match to TRBD1 covers 7 bases. The CDR3 is made up of 14 amino acids. The germline V gene encodes CDR1 DFQATT and CDR2 SNEGSKA (reference sequence). The CDR3 region has the DNA TGCAGTGCTCGACAGGGTCCTATCACAGATACGCGGTATTTT. Translation: CSARQGPITDTRYF.

There are many counts of this clone. Other DNA sequences within the sample encode an identical CDR3. The chain couples TRBV20-1 to TRBJ2-5, with unresolved D. The germline V gene encodes CDR1 DFQATT and CDR2 SNEGSKA (reference sequence). V was pared by 3 bases and J by 5 bases, with 10 bases between. CDR3 length: 12 residues. CDR3: CSASWVGETQYF. Written as DNA, the CDR3 is TGCAGTGCTAGTTGGGTCGGGGAGACCCAGTACTTC.

This clone was counted at least ten times. The genes are TRBV29-1 and TRBJ1-2; a weak D match, TRBD1 (6 bases). Trimming stripped 6 bases from V and 8 bases from J, with 19 bases between. CDR1 is SQVTM, CDR2 ANQGSEA, per germline. The CDR3 consists of 13 residues. CDR3 in DNA: TGCAGCGTGGACAGCGGGCTCTCGGGGGGCTACACCTTC. Its protein is CSVDSGLSGGYTF.

This clone has a count of ten or more. V usage is TRBV30 and J usage is TRBJ2-7; D may be TRBD2 (5 bases). CDR3 length equals 12 residues. V was shortened by 0 bases and J by 3 bases, with 6 bases between the two germline ends. Germline CDR1 is GTSNPN and CDR2 is SVGIG (reference sequence). The CDR3 is CAWSVDYYEQYF. In DNA form, the CDR3 reads TGTGCCTGGAGTGTAGACTACTACGAGCAGTACTTC.

This clone has ten or more counts. The chain links TRBV18 to TRBJ1-2; D gene ambiguous. This CDR3 is 17 amino acids long. V was shortened by 3 bases and J by 3 bases, with 20 bases between the two germline ends. Germline V gene lookup returns CDR1 KGHSH and CDR2 LQKENI. Written as DNA, the CDR3 is TGTGCCAGCTCACCGAGGAGTAGGCCAGCCTCTTACTATGGCTACACCTTC. Translated: CASSPRSRPASYYGYTF.

V and J are TRBV5-1 and TRBJ2-5; D is perhaps TRBD1 (6 bases). Per germline, CDR1 SGHRS and CDR2 YFSETQ. The V gene lost 0 bases and the J gene lost 11 bases, with 8 bases spanning the gap. The CDR3 length is 11 residues. CDR3 amino acids: CASSLEGTQYF. DNA of the CDR3: TGCGCCAGCAGCTTGGAGGGGACACAGTACTTC.

As for this clone: A much larger clone is a single base away; this may be a read error. The chain combines TRBV29-1 with TRBJ1-1; unclear D gene. Between the trimmed V and J ends, which lost 8 bases and 5 bases, there was a span of 3 bases. Germline loops: CDR1 SQVTM, CDR2 ANQGSEA. There are 8 residues in the CDR3. The CDR3 DNA sequence: TGCAGCTCTACTGAAGCTTTCTTT. This translates into CSSTEAFF. Based on the CDR3 plus reference TRBV29-1 and TRBJ1-1, the full variable domain is SAVISQKPSRDICQRGTSLTIQCQVDSQVTMMFWYRQQPGQSLTLIATANQGSEATYESGFVIDKFPISRPNLTFSTLTVSNMSPEDSSIYLCSSTEAFFGQGTRLTVV.

This clone was detected many times. The chain employs TRBV11-2 and TRBJ2-7; TRBD1 matches 9 bases. The length of the CDR3 is 14 residues. Germline lookup yields CDR1 SGHAT and CDR2 FQNNGV. Trimming cost V 5 bases and J 4 bases; bases outside gene matches: 6. CDR3 region: CASSNYRGLYEQYF. The CDR3 coding sequence is TGTGCCAGCAGCAACTACAGGGGGCTGTACGAGCAGTACTTC.